This is a list of T cell receptor beta chains from one sample in a study of cytomegalovirus exposure and HLA in healthy donors. The data were produced by immunoSEQ multiplex PCR, yet TCRdb's version contains in-frame clones alone and is incomplete. The table lists about 140,000 clones, roughly three quarters of them singletons. The sequenced sample consisted of PBMCs. The receptors here all came from a male donor in good health and CMV-seronegative. CDR3s include the opening cysteine and the closing phenylalanine or tryptophan. The D gene is left open where the match is weak. The size field is filled for only some rows; it gives once, few, many or a size class.

abundance: -; v_gene: TRBV21-1; j_gene: TRBJ1-5; d_gene: -; CDR3aa: CASSKTRSNQPQHF
abundance: -; v_gene: TRBV5-8; j_gene: TRBJ2-3; d_gene: -; CDR3aa: CASSKTTDTQYF
abundance: -; v_gene: TRBV5-1; j_gene: TRBJ2-3; d_gene: TRBD2; CDR3aa: CASSSGTSGLTDTQYF
abundance: -; v_gene: TRBV6-5; j_gene: TRBJ2-7; d_gene: TRBD1; CDR3aa: CASSSGTVYEQYF
abundance: -; v_gene: TRBV2; j_gene: TRBJ1-2; d_gene: TRBD1; CDR3aa: CASSLPGQGDGYTF
abundance: -; v_gene: TRBV29-1; j_gene: TRBJ2-3; d_gene: TRBD2; CDR3aa: CSVEGGMGGTDTQYF
abundance: -; v_gene: TRBV10-3; j_gene: -; d_gene: -; CDR3aa: CAISESGQKYEQYF
abundance: -; v_gene: TRBV19; j_gene: TRBJ1-2; d_gene: TRBD1; CDR3aa: CASSDRQGYGYTF
abundance: -; v_gene: TRBV28; j_gene: TRBJ1-2; d_gene: TRBD1; CDR3aa: CASRRAGQVYGYTF
abundance: -; v_gene: TRBV28; j_gene: TRBJ1-2; d_gene: TRBD1; CDR3aa: CASSLTGTGSYGYTF
abundance: -; v_gene: TRBV6-5; j_gene: TRBJ1-2; d_gene: TRBD1; CDR3aa: CASTAGTANYGYTF
abundance: -; v_gene: TRBV9; j_gene: TRBJ1-4; d_gene: -; CDR3aa: CASSVGHTATNEKLFF
abundance: once; v_gene: TRBV18; j_gene: TRBJ1-2; d_gene: TRBD1; CDR3aa: CASSPPDRGHYGYTF
abundance: -; v_gene: TRBV19; j_gene: TRBJ1-2; d_gene: -; CDR3aa: CASSPADTYYGYTF
abundance: once; v_gene: TRBV6-5; j_gene: TRBJ2-3; d_gene: -; CDR3aa: CASRPDQADTQYF
abundance: -; v_gene: TRBV15; j_gene: TRBJ1-5; d_gene: -; CDR3aa: CATSRDRNSEGGPQHF
abundance: -; v_gene: TRBV27; j_gene: TRBJ1-3; d_gene: -; CDR3aa: CASSPGPQLTGNTIYF
abundance: -; v_gene: TRBV9; j_gene: TRBJ1-2; d_gene: -; CDR3aa: CASSAGAGGEAYTF
abundance: -; v_gene: TRBV5-1; j_gene: TRBJ2-5; d_gene: -; CDR3aa: CASSFGRGGGLQETQYF
abundance: -; v_gene: TRBV7-9; j_gene: TRBJ2-7; d_gene: -; CDR3aa: CASSPTGYEQYF
abundance: -; v_gene: TRBV6-1; j_gene: TRBJ1-3; d_gene: -; CDR3aa: CASSEFLSGNTIYF
abundance: -; v_gene: TRBV7-2; j_gene: TRBJ2-1; d_gene: TRBD2; CDR3aa: CASTLRPPAGENEQFF
abundance: -; v_gene: TRBV15; j_gene: TRBJ1-4; d_gene: -; CDR3aa: CATSRDPASSREKLFF
abundance: -; v_gene: TRBV25-1; j_gene: TRBJ2-5; d_gene: -; CDR3aa: CASSGSRYQETQYF
abundance: few; v_gene: TRBV13; j_gene: TRBJ2-7; d_gene: -; CDR3aa: CASSLGRTYEQYF
abundance: -; v_gene: TRBV11-2; j_gene: TRBJ2-1; d_gene: -; CDR3aa: CASSSHSYNEQFF
abundance: -; v_gene: TRBV5-6; j_gene: TRBJ1-2; d_gene: TRBD1; CDR3aa: CASSSGQGGNYGYTF
abundance: few; v_gene: TRBV30; j_gene: TRBJ2-5; d_gene: -; CDR3aa: CAWSFQGGETQYF
abundance: once; v_gene: TRBV7-9; j_gene: TRBJ1-2; d_gene: -; CDR3aa: CASSLSAGTNYGYTF
abundance: -; v_gene: TRBV2; j_gene: TRBJ2-2; d_gene: TRBD1; CDR3aa: CASSLVTGSGELFF
abundance: few; v_gene: TRBV2; j_gene: TRBJ2-1; d_gene: -; CDR3aa: CASNRQGKEQFF
abundance: few; v_gene: TRBV18; j_gene: TRBJ2-7; d_gene: -; CDR3aa: CASSPLAQNAYEQYF
abundance: -; v_gene: TRBV5-1; j_gene: TRBJ1-1; d_gene: -; CDR3aa: CASSLEAGVTEAFF
abundance: -; v_gene: TRBV11-2; j_gene: TRBJ2-5; d_gene: -; CDR3aa: CASSLGQFRTQYF
abundance: -; v_gene: TRBV10-3; j_gene: TRBJ2-5; d_gene: -; CDR3aa: CAISEGAGDGQETQYF
abundance: -; v_gene: TRBV27; j_gene: TRBJ2-1; d_gene: -; CDR3aa: CASSSTSYNEQFF
abundance: -; v_gene: TRBV18; j_gene: TRBJ2-5; d_gene: -; CDR3aa: CASSPYRGQETQYF
abundance: -; v_gene: TRBV7-8; j_gene: TRBJ1-2; d_gene: -; CDR3aa: CASSRRGGYGYTF
abundance: -; v_gene: TRBV2; j_gene: TRBJ1-6; d_gene: -; CDR3aa: CASSEGTGSPLHF
abundance: -; v_gene: TRBV21-1; j_gene: TRBJ1-2; d_gene: -; CDR3aa: CASSEIRFNRGADYGYTF
abundance: -; v_gene: TRBV2; j_gene: TRBJ1-1; d_gene: -; CDR3aa: CASSVEGRMGEAFF
abundance: -; v_gene: TRBV5-1; j_gene: TRBJ1-1; d_gene: -; CDR3aa: CASSAGGGNTEAFF
abundance: -; v_gene: TRBV6-1; j_gene: TRBJ2-3; d_gene: TRBD1; CDR3aa: CASRDRGTDTQYF
abundance: -; v_gene: TRBV5-1; j_gene: TRBJ2-1; d_gene: TRBD2; CDR3aa: CASSNPSGGQGNEQFF
abundance: -; v_gene: TRBV19; j_gene: TRBJ1-5; d_gene: -; CDR3aa: CATRRRGGGNQPQHF
abundance: -; v_gene: TRBV14; j_gene: TRBJ2-7; d_gene: TRBD1; CDR3aa: CASSRLDRPGEQYF
abundance: -; v_gene: TRBV2; j_gene: TRBJ1-4; d_gene: TRBD1; CDR3aa: CASSADRGTNEKLFF
abundance: -; v_gene: TRBV5-6; j_gene: TRBJ2-7; d_gene: TRBD2; CDR3aa: CASSPREGHISYEQYF
abundance: -; v_gene: TRBV28; j_gene: TRBJ1-6; d_gene: -; CDR3aa: CASSLNYYNSPLHF
abundance: -; v_gene: TRBV4-2; j_gene: TRBJ2-7; d_gene: -; CDR3aa: CASSPWRGSLFYEQYF
abundance: -; v_gene: TRBV2; j_gene: TRBJ1-2; d_gene: -; CDR3aa: CASNFGGPNYGYTF
abundance: few; v_gene: TRBV11-2; j_gene: TRBJ2-7; d_gene: -; CDR3aa: CASSSLASYNEQYF
abundance: once; v_gene: TRBV7-2; j_gene: TRBJ1-2; d_gene: -; CDR3aa: CASSFGPTINYGYTF